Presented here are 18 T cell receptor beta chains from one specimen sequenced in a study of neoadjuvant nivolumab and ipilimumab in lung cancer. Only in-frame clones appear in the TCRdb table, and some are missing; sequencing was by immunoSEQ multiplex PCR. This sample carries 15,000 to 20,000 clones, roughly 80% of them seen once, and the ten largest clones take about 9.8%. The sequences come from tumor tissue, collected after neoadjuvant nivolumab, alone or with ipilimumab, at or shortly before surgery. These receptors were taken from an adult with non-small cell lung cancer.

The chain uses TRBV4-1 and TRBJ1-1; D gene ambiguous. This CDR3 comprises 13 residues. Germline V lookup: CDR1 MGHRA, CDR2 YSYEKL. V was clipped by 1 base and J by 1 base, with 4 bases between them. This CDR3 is CASSQGGNTEAFF. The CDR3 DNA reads TGCGCCAGCAGCCAAGGGGGGAACACTGAAGCTTTCTTT.

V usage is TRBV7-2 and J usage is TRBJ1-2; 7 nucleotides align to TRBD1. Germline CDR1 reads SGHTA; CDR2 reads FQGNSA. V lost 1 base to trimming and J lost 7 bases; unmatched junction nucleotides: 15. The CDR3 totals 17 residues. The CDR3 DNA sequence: TGTGCCAGCAGCTTAGACGCCAGGGGGACGGAAGACGCTGGCTACACCTTC. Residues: CASSLDARGTEDAGYTF.

CDR3 nucleotides: TGTGCCAGCAGCGTGGCAGGGTTCGCGAACACCGGGGAGCTGTTTTTT. Amino acids: CASSVAGFANTGELFF. The chain joins TRBV9 to TRBJ2-2, with D tentatively TRBD1 (5 bases). The CDR3 covers 16 residues. Germline V gene lookup returns CDR1 SGDLS and CDR2 YYNGEE. V dropped 2 bases and J dropped 0 bases, with 11 bases sitting between them. The complete variable domain, with remaining parts taken from reference TRBV9 and TRBJ2-2, reads DSGVTQTPKHLITATGQRVTLRCSPRSGDLSVYWYQQSLDQGLQFLIQYYNGEERAKGNILERFSAQQFPDLHSELNLSSLELGDSALYFCASSVAGFANTGELFFGEGSRLTVL.

CDR3 region: CAWSVRLLQTEAFF. The CDR3 DNA sequence: TGTGCCTGGAGTGTACGGCTACTCCAAACTGAAGCTTTCTTT. The rearrangement uses TRBV30 and TRBJ1-1, with D uncertain. The CDR3 is made up of 14 amino acids. Deletions cut 0 bases from V and 5 bases from J, with 13 bases between. Germline loops: CDR1 GTSNPN, CDR2 SVGIG (reference sequence).

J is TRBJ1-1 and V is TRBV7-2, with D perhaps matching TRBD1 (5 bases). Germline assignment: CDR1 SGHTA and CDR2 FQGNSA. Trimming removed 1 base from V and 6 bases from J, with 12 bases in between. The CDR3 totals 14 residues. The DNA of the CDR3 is TGTGCCAGCAGCTTAGGTCCGATGGGGGCTGAAGCTTTCTTT. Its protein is CASSLGPMGAEAFF.

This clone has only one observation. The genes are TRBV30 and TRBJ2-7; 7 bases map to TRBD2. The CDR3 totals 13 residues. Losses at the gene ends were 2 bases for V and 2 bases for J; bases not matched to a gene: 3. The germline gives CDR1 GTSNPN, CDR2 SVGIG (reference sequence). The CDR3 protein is CAWSREGPYEQYF. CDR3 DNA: TGTGCCTGGAGTAGGGAGGGTCCCTACGAGCAGTACTTC.

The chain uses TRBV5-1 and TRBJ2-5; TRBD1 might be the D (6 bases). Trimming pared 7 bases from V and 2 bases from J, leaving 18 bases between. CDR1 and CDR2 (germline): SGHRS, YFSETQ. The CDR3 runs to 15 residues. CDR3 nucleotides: TGCGCCAGCTCCCCAGAGGGAAGGGGGCAAGAGACCCAGTACTTC. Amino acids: CASSPEGRGQETQYF. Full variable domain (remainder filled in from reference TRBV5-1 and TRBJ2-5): KAGVTQTPRYLIKTRGQQVTLSCSPISGHRSVSWYQQTPGQGLQFLFEYFSETQRNKGNFPGRFSGRQFSNSRSEMNVSTLELGDSALYLCASSPEGRGQETQYFGPGTRLLVL.

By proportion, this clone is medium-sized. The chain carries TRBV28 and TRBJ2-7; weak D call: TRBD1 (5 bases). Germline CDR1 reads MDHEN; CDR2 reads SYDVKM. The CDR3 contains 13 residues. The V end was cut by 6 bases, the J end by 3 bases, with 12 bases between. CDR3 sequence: CASRQAALYEQYF. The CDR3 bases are TGTGCCAGCAGACAGGCTGCCCTCTACGAGCAGTACTTC.

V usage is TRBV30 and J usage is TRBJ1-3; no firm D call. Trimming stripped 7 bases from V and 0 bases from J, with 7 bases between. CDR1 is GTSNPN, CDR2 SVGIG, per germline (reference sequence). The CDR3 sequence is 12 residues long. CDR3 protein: CAYRDSGNTIYF. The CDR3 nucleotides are TGTGCCTACAGAGACTCTGGAAACACCATATATTTT. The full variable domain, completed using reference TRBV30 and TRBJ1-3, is SQTIHQWPATLVQPVGSPLSLECTVEGTSNPNLYWYRQAAGRGLQLLFYSVGIGQISSEVPQNLSASRPQDRQFILSSKKLLLSDSGFYLCAYRDSGNTIYFGEGSWLTVV.

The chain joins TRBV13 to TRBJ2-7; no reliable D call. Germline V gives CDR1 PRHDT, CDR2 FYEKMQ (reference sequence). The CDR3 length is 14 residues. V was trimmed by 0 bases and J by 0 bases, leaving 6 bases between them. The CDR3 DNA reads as TGTGCCAGCAGCTTAGGGTCCTCCTCCTACGAGCAGTACTTC. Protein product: CASSLGSSSYEQYF.

CDR3 sequence: CSVGDSYYGYTF. For the CDR3, the DNA is TGCAGCGTTGGGGACAGTTATTATGGCTACACCTTC. The V call is TRBV29-1, the J call TRBJ1-2, with 7 bases lining up with TRBD1. CDR1 and CDR2 (germline): SQVTM, ANQGSEA. The trim removed 4 bases at V and 5 bases at J, leaving 4 bases unmatched. The CDR3 covers 12 residues.

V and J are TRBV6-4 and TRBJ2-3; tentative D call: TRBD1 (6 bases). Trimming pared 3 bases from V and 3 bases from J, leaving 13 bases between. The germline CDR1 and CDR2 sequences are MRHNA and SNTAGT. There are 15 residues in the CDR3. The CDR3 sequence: CASSEQGRTTDTQYF. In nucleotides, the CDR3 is TGTGCCAGCAGTGAACAGGGAAGGACTACAGATACGCAGTATTTT.

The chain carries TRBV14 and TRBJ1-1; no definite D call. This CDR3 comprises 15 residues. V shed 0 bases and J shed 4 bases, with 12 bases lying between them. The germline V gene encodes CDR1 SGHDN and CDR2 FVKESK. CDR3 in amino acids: CASSQENSQLTEAFF. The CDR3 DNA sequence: TGTGCCAGCAGCCAAGAAAACAGCCAACTCACTGAAGCTTTCTTT.

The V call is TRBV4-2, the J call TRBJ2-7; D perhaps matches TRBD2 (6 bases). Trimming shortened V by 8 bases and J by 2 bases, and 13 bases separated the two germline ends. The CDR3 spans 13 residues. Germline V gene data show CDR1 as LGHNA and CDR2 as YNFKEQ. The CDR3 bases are TGTGCCAGCTCAGGGACTGATACCTACGAGCAGTACTTC. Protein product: CASSGTDTYEQYF.

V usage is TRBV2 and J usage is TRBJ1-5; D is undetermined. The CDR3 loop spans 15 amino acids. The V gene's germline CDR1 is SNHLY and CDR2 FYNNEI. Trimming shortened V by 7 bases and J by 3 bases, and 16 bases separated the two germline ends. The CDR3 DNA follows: TGTGCCAGCATTCTCCAAAGGACGGACAATCAGCCCCAGCATTTT. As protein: CASILQRTDNQPQHF.

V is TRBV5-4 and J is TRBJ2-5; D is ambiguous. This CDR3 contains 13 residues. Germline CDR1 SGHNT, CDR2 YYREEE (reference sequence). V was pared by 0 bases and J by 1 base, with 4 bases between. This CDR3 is CASSLGGQETQYF. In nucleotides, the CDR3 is TGTGCCAGCAGCTTGGGGGGCCAAGAGACCCAGTACTTC.

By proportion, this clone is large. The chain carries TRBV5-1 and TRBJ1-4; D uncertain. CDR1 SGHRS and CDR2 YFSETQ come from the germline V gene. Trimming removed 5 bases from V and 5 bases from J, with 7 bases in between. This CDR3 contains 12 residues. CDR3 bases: TGCGCCAGCAGACTAGAGAATGAAAAACTGTTTTTT. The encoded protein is CASRLENEKLFF.

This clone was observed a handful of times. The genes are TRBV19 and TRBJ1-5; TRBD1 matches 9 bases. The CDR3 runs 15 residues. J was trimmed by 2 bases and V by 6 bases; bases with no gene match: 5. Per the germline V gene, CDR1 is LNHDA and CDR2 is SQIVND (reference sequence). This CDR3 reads CASRGGQGGNQPQHF. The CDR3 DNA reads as TGTGCCAGTAGGGGGGGACAGGGAGGCAATCAGCCCCAGCATTTT.